One sample yielded the 9 T cell receptor beta chains listed below, sequenced in a study of cytomegalovirus exposure and HLA in healthy donors. Primers for the PCR totalled 60 Vbeta and 13 Jbeta. Only in-frame clones appear in the TCRdb table, and some are missing; sequencing was by immunoSEQ multiplex PCR. The sample carries about 84,000 clones, 55% to 65% recorded once. The sequenced sample consisted of PBMCs. Source of these receptors: a woman in her thirties or forties in good health and CMV-seropositive.

With regard to this clone: Distinct nucleotide sequences in the sample also encode this CDR3. The gene calls are TRBV7-2 and TRBJ1-2; D possibly corresponds to TRBD1 (5 bases). Per the germline V gene, CDR1 is SGHTA and CDR2 is FQGNSA. V was shortened by 3 bases and J by 4 bases, with 6 bases between the two germline ends. This CDR3 has 12 residues. The CDR3 nucleotides read TGTGCCAGCAGCTTCGACAGCTATGGCTACACCTTC. Protein sequence: CASSFDSYGYTF.

The chain employs TRBV2 and TRBJ2-3; tentative D call: TRBD2 (6 bases). This CDR3 contains 16 residues. V lost 3 bases to trimming and J lost 4 bases, with 17 bases between them. Germline V gene lookup returns CDR1 SNHLY and CDR2 FYNNEI. CDR3 protein: CASSEGGDRISDTQYF. The CDR3 region has the DNA TGTGCCAGCAGTGAGGGGGGAGACCGAATTTCAGATACGCAGTATTTT.

The chain links TRBV5-1 to TRBJ2-5; 8 nucleotides align to TRBD1. The trim removed 4 bases at V and 1 base at J, leaving 9 bases unmatched. This CDR3 comprises 16 residues. Germline CDR1 is SGHRS and CDR2 is YFSETQ. CDR3 coding DNA: TGCGCCAGCAGCACTGGACAGGGAACAGGCCAAGAGACCCAGTACTTC. Its translation is CASSTGQGTGQETQYF.

The chain employs TRBV18 and TRBJ1-2; 8 bases match TRBD1. The CDR3 covers 16 residues. Germline CDR1 KGHSH, CDR2 LQKENI. Losses at the gene ends were 0 bases for V and 0 bases for J; bases not matched to a gene: 3. In DNA, the CDR3 is TGTGCCAGCTCACCACCGGGACAGGCCACTAACTATGGCTACACCTTC. Its protein is CASSPPGQATNYGYTF.

The CDR3 region has the DNA TGTGCCAGCTCACAGCGGGGGGCGCATTACGAGCAGTACTTC. As protein: CASSQRGAHYEQYF. V and J are TRBV18 and TRBJ2-7; 9 nucleotides match TRBD2. Germline lookup yields CDR1 KGHSH and CDR2 LQKENI. CDR3 length equals 14 residues. With 4 bases clipped from V and 4 bases from J, the junction kept 5 bases outside the gene matches. The variable domain in full, with the rest retrieved from reference TRBV18 and TRBJ2-7, is NAGVMQNPRHLVRRRGQEARLRCSPMKGHSHVYWYRQLPEEGLKFMVYLQKENIIDESGMPKERFSAEFPKEGPSILRIQQVVRGDSAAYFCASSQRGAHYEQYFGPGTRLTVT.

The V and J genes are TRBV4-2 and TRBJ2-1, with D maybe TRBD2 (5 bases). The V gene lost 3 bases and the J gene lost 8 bases, with 17 bases spanning the gap. This CDR3 is 15 amino acids long. Germline values: CDR1 LGHNA, CDR2 YNFKEQ. CDR3 nucleotides: TGTGCCAGCAGCCAGGGGTGGAGGTCGAGCGATGAGCAGTTCTTC. Its translation is CASSQGWRSSDEQFF.

CDR3 protein: CASSIIAGGYSFGNEQFF. The CDR3 DNA follows: TGTGCCAGTAGTATAATCGCGGGAGGGTATAGTTTCGGGAATGAGCAGTTCTTC. V gene TRBV19 combines with J gene TRBJ2-1, with TRBD2 identical over 9 bases. V lost 2 bases to trimming and J lost 7 bases; unmatched junction nucleotides: 15. The CDR3 has 18 amino acids. Germline loops: CDR1 LNHDA, CDR2 SQIVND (reference sequence). The variable domain in full, with the rest retrieved from reference TRBV19 and TRBJ2-1, is DGGITQSPKYLFRKEGQNVTLSCEQNLNHDAMYWYRQDPGQGLRLIYYSQIVNDFQKGDIAEGYSVSREKKESFPLTVTSAQKNPTAFYLCASSIIAGGYSFGNEQFFGPGTRLTVL.

The chain has TRBV19 and TRBJ2-7, with 9 bases aligning to TRBD2. CDR3 length: 14 amino acids. Germline trimming cut 3 bases from V and 4 bases from J; bases unmatched to any gene: 4. Germline loops: CDR1 LNHDA, CDR2 SQIVND (reference sequence). CDR3 nucleotide sequence: TGTGCCAGTAGTATTCGCGGGAGGGGGTACGAGCAGTACTTC. Translated: CASSIRGRGYEQYF.

The chain carries TRBV7-8 and TRBJ2-1; D is uncertain. Germline lookup yields CDR1 SGHVS and CDR2 FQNEAQ. V shed 2 bases and J shed 2 bases, with 10 bases lying between them. There are 15 residues in the CDR3. The CDR3 loop reads CASSLNSGTYNEQFF. Written as DNA, the CDR3 is TGTGCCAGCAGCTTAAATTCCGGTACCTACAATGAGCAGTTCTTC.